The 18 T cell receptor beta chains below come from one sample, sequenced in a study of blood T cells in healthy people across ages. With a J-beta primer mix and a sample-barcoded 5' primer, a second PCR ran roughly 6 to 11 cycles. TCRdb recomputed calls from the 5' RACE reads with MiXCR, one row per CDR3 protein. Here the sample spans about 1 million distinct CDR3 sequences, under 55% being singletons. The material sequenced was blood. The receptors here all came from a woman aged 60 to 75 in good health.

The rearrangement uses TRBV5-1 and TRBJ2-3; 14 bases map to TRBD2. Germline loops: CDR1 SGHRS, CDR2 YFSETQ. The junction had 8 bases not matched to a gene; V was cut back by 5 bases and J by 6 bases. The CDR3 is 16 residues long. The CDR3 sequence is CASRRTSGRTFDTQYF. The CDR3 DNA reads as TGCGCCAGCAGACGGACTAGCGGGAGGACGTTCGATACGCAGTATTTT.

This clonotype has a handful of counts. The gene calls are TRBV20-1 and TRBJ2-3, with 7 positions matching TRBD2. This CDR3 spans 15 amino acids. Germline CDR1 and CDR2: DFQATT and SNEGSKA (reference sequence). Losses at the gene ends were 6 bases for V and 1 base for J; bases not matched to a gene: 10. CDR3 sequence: CSAGERLAGTDTQYF. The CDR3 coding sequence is TGCAGTGCGGGGGAGAGGCTAGCGGGCACAGATACGCAGTATTTT.

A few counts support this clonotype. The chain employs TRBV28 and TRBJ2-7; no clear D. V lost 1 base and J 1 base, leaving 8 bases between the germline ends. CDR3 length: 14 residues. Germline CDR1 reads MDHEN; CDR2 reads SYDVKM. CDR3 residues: CASSLSSFSYEQYF. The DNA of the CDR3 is TGTGCCAGCAGTTTATCCTCATTTTCCTACGAGCAGTACTTC.

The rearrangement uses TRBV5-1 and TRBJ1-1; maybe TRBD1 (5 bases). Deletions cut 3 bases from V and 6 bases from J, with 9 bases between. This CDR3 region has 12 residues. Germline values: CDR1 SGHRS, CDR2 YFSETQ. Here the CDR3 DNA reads TGCGCCAGCAGCTGGGGGTTCGCTGAAGCTTTCTTT. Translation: CASSWGFAEAFF.

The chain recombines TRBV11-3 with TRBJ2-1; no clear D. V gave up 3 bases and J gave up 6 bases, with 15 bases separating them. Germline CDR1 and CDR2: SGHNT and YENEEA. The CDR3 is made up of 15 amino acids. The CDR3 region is CASSLGGLPGNEQFF. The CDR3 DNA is TGTGCCAGCAGCTTGGGCGGCCTCCCAGGCAATGAGCAGTTCTTC.

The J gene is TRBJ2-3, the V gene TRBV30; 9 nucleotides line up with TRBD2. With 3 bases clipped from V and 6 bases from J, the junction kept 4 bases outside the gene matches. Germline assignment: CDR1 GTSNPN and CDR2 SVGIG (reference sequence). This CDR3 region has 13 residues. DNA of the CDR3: TGTGCCTGGAGCGCGGGAGGGCCGGATACGCAGTATTTT. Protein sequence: CAWSAGGPDTQYF.

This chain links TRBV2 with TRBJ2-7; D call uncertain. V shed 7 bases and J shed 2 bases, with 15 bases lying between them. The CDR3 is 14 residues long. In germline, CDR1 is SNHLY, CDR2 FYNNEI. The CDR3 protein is CASKDPVTPYEQYF. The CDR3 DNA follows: TGTGCCAGCAAGGACCCCGTCACCCCCTACGAGCAGTACTTC.

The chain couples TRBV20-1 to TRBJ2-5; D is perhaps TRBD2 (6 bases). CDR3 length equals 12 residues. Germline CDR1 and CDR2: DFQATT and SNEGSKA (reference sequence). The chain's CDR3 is CRGGRDVETQYF. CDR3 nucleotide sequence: TGCAGGGGAGGCAGGGATGTAGAGACCCAGTACTTC.

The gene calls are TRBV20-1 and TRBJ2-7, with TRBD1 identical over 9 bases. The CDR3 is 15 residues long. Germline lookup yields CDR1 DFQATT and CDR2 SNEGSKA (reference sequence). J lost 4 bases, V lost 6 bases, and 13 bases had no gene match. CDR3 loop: CSAPDPGTGPYEQYF. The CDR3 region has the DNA TGCAGTGCCCCGGATCCCGGGACAGGGCCTTACGAGCAGTACTTC.

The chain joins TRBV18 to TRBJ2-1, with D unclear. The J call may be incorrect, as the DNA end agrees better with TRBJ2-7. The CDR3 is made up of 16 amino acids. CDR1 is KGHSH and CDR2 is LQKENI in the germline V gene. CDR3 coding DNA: TGTGCCAGCTCACCACCGGTTGGCAGCTTCTACAATGAGCAGTACTTC. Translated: CASSPPVGSFYNEQYF.

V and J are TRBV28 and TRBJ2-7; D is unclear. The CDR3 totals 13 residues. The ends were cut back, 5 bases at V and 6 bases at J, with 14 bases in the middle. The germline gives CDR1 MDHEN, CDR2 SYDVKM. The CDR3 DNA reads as TGTGCCAGCAGTCCATCAACTCCGGGCGAGCAGTACTTC. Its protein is CASSPSTPGEQYF.

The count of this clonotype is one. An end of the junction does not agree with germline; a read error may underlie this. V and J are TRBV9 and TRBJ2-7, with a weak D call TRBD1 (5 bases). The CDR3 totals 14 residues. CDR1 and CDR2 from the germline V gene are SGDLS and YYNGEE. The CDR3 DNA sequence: TGTGCCAGCAGAGTAGCCGTAACCTCAGGGGAGCAGTACTTC. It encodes CASRVAVTSGEQYF.

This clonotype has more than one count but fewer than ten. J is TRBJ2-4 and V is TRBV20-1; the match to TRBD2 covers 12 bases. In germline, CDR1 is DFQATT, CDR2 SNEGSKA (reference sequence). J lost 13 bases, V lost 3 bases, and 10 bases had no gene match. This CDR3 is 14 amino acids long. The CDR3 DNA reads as TGCAGTGCTAGGGGACTAGCGGGCGATGGGGAGCAGTACTTC. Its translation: CSARGLAGDGEQYF.

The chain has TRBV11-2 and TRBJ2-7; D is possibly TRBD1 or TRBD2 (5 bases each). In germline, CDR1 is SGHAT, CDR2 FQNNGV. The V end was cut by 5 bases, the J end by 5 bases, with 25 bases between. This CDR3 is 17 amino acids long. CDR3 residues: CASSPRRAWAGSDEQYF. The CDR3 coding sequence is TGTGCCAGCAGCCCACGAAGGGCATGGGCAGGGAGCGACGAGCAGTACTTC.

The CDR3 is CASSYLTEAFF. The CDR3 DNA reads as TGTGCCAGCAGTTACTTGACTGAAGCTTTCTTT. The chain recombines TRBV6-6 with TRBJ1-1; D uncertain. The CDR3 has 11 amino acids. Trimming stripped 1 base from V and 5 bases from J, with 2 bases between. Germline V gene sequence: CDR1 MNHNY, CDR2 SVGAGI (reference sequence).

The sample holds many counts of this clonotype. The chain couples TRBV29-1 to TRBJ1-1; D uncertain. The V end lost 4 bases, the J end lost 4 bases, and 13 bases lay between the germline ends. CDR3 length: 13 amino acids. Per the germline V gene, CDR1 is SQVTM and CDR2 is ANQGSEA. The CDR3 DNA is TGCAGCGTTGGGTTGCTAGGATCCACTGAAGCTTTCTTT. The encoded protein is CSVGLLGSTEAFF. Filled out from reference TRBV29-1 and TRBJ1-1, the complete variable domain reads SAVISQKPSRDICQRGTSLTIQCQVDSQVTMMFWYRQQPGQSLTLIATANQGSEATYESGFVIDKFPISRPNLTFSTLTVSNMSPEDSSIYLCSVGLLGSTEAFFGQGTRLTVV.

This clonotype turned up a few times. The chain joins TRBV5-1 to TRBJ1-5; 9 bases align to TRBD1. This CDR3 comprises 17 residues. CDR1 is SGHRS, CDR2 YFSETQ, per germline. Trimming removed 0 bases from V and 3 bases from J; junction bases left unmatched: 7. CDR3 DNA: TGCGCCAGCAGCTTGGCCCCCGGGACAGGGAACAATCAGCCCCAGCATTTT. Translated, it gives CASSLAPGTGNNQPQHF.

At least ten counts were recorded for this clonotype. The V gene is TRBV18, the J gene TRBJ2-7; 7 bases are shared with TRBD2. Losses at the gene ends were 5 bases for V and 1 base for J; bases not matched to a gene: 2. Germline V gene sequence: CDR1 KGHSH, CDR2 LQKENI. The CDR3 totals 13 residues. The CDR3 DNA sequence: TGTGCCAGCTCAACTAGCGCTTCCTACGAGCAGTACTTC. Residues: CASSTSASYEQYF.